Below, 30 T cell receptor beta chains from the same sample are listed, as sequenced in a study of beta chain features in type 1 diabetes. All of the isolated RNA was reverse transcribed, so expressed TCRB transcripts were sequenced. Clones were sequenced by immunoSEQ multiplex PCR, and TCRdb holds only the in-frame ones, with some missing. Of about 900,000 clones listed, under 20% are singletons. Sequencing was done on a sample of naive CD4+ T cells from blood. The receptors come from a woman younger than 35 in good health.

The J gene is TRBJ1-1, the V gene TRBV7-2; D may be TRBD1 (5 bases). This CDR3 has 14 amino acids. V gave up 8 bases and J gave up 0 bases, with 13 bases separating them. CDR1 is SGHTA, CDR2 FQGNSA, per germline. CDR3 residues: CASATWGMNTEAFF. The DNA for the CDR3 is TGTGCCAGCGCCACGTGGGGGATGAACACTGAAGCTTTCTTT.

V and J are TRBV29-1 and TRBJ2-1, with D perhaps being TRBD1 or TRBD2 (5 bases each). The germline V and J ends were trimmed by 6 bases and 4 bases, with 16 bases remaining between them. From germline, CDR1 is SQVTM and CDR2 ANQGSEA. The CDR3 consists of 14 residues. The CDR3 DNA is TGCAGCGTCATTAGCACGGGACCTTACAATGAGCAGTTCTTC. Encoded protein: CSVISTGPYNEQFF.

This clone was seen a handful of times. The V call is TRBV2, the J call TRBJ1-2; a possible D gene is TRBD1 (5 bases). CDR1 is SNHLY, CDR2 FYNNEI, per germline. The CDR3 loop spans 15 amino acids. The V end lost 0 bases, the J end lost 4 bases, and 12 bases lay between the germline ends. CDR3 DNA sequence: TGTGCCAGCAGTGAAGCGCTTCGGGGCAGCTATGGCTACACCTTC. Protein sequence: CASSEALRGSYGYTF.

This clone turned up a few times. The chain employs TRBV11-2 and TRBJ2-1; 15 bases map to TRBD2. This CDR3 region has 15 residues. Per germline, CDR1 SGHAT and CDR2 FQNNGV. Trimming cost V 4 bases and J 10 bases; bases outside gene matches: 5. This CDR3 reads CASSSGLAGGGEQFF. CDR3 DNA: TGTGCCAGCAGCTCGGGACTAGCGGGAGGAGGGGAGCAGTTCTTC.

This sequence joins TRBV18 and TRBJ2-1, with 8 bases matching TRBD1. The CDR3 has 14 amino acids. With V trimmed by 3 bases and J by 6 bases, 4 bases remained unmatched. The germline CDR1 and CDR2 sequences are KGHSH and LQKENI. The CDR3 loop reads CASSPGQAVNEQFF. In nucleotides, the CDR3 is TGTGCCAGCTCACCGGGACAGGCGGTCAATGAGCAGTTCTTC. The entire variable domain, with the rest obtained from reference TRBV18 and TRBJ2-1, is as follows: NAGVMQNPRHLVRRRGQEARLRCSPMKGHSHVYWYRQLPEEGLKFMVYLQKENIIDESGMPKERFSAEFPKEGPSILRIQQVVRGDSAAYFCASSPGQAVNEQFFGPGTRLTVL.

This chain joins TRBV7-8 and TRBJ2-7, with D unresolved. The CDR3 has 16 residues. The germline gives CDR1 SGHVS, CDR2 FQNEAQ. The V gene lost 0 bases and the J gene lost 0 bases, with 12 bases spanning the gap. CDR3 region: CASSLASFRSSYEQYF. In nucleotides, the CDR3 is TGTGCCAGCAGCTTAGCTTCCTTTCGAAGCTCCTACGAGCAGTACTTC.

The CDR3 spells CASSTTGATGELFF. CDR3 sequence (DNA): TGTGCCAGTAGTACGACTGGGGCCACCGGGGAGCTGTTTTTT. This rearrangement joins TRBV19 to TRBJ2-2; tentative D call: TRBD1 (5 bases). Trimming cost V 4 bases and J 4 bases, with 10 bases left between them. CDR3 size: 14 residues. Per germline, CDR1 LNHDA and CDR2 SQIVND (reference sequence).

This rearrangement joins TRBV19 to TRBJ1-1; D is unresolved. This CDR3 contains 13 residues. V dropped 0 bases and J dropped 6 bases, with 8 bases sitting between them. Germline lookup yields CDR1 LNHDA and CDR2 SQIVND (reference sequence). CDR3 region: CASSIETGAEAFF. CDR3 nucleotides: TGTGCCAGTAGTATAGAGACTGGCGCTGAAGCTTTCTTT.

This clone was observed a few times. The gene calls are TRBV7-2 and TRBJ1-2; TRBD1 agrees at 8 bases. The germline V gene encodes CDR1 SGHTA and CDR2 FQGNSA. Germline trimming cut 2 bases from V and 8 bases from J; bases unmatched to any gene: 10. This CDR3 has 15 residues. The CDR3 loop is CASSLTQGVVWGYTF. The CDR3, as DNA: TGTGCCAGCAGCTTAACACAGGGGGTTGTGTGGGGCTACACCTTC.

V usage is TRBV9 and J usage is TRBJ2-2; 8 nucleotides align to TRBD2. The CDR3 is made up of 14 amino acids. CDR1 and CDR2 (germline): SGDLS, YYNGEE. The trim removed 3 bases at V and 6 bases at J, leaving 4 bases unmatched. As DNA, the CDR3 is TGTGCCAGCAGCGCAGGACTAGCCCCCGGGGAGCTGTTTTTT. This encodes CASSAGLAPGELFF.

V is TRBV4-1 and J is TRBJ2-5; D remains ambiguous. V lost 5 bases, J lost 2 bases, and 15 bases lay in between. The CDR3 is made up of 15 amino acids. Germline assignment: CDR1 MGHRA and CDR2 YSYEKL. The CDR3 nucleotides are TGCGCCAGCAGCATCCAGCCTGGAACGCAAGAGACCCAGTACTTC. This gives the protein CASSIQPGTQETQYF.

This chain joins TRBV21-1 and TRBJ2-7; TRBD1 reflects the table's D call only, with no check against the DNA. TRBV21-1 is a recognized pseudogene. The CDR3 extends over 15 amino acids. As DNA, the CDR3 is TGTGCCAGCAGCAAGGCGGGACAGGAAACCTACGAGCAGTACTTC. Amino acid sequence: CASSKAGQETYEQYF.

This clone appeared a few times. This chain joins TRBV4-2 and TRBJ2-7, with 10 bases identical to TRBD1. The CDR3 length is 15 residues. Looked up from germline, CDR1 is LGHNA and CDR2 is YNFKEQ. V trimming: 0 bases; J trimming: 9 bases; junction bases outside the gene matches: 8. This CDR3 is CASSQDRTGGVGQYF. CDR3 DNA sequence: TGTGCCAGCAGCCAAGATAGGACAGGGGGAGTGGGGCAGTACTTC.

The genes are TRBV5-4 and TRBJ2-3, with 9 bases lining up with TRBD1. The germline V gene encodes CDR1 SGHNT and CDR2 YYREEE (reference sequence). Trimming removed 3 bases from V and 6 bases from J; junction bases left unmatched: 5. The CDR3 is 14 residues long. CDR3 sequence: CASSSGTGWDTQYF. As DNA, the CDR3 is TGTGCCAGCAGCTCCGGGACAGGGTGGGATACGCAGTATTTT.

This clone was observed a handful of times. The chain recombines TRBV2 with TRBJ2-5, with D possibly called TRBD1 or TRBD2 (5 bases each). The CDR3 is 13 amino acids. CDR1 SNHLY and CDR2 FYNNEI come from the germline V gene. Deletions cut 7 bases from V and 5 bases from J, with 14 bases between. This chain's CDR3 is CASTWWDGETQYF. DNA of the CDR3: TGTGCCAGCACTTGGTGGGACGGCGAGACCCAGTACTTC.

The genes are TRBV5-1 and TRBJ2-3, with unresolved D. This CDR3 comprises 13 residues. Germline V lookup: CDR1 SGHRS, CDR2 YFSETQ. V lost 2 bases to trimming and J lost 8 bases, with 12 bases between them. CDR3 residues: CASSLTRIGTQYF. The DNA of the CDR3 is TGCGCCAGCAGCTTAACCAGAATCGGTACGCAGTATTTT.

This clone has a handful of counts. The rearrangement joins TRBV11-2 to TRBJ1-1; 9 bases are shared with TRBD1. This CDR3 contains 15 residues. Trimming removed 5 bases from V and 2 bases from J; junction bases left unmatched: 6. From germline, CDR1 is SGHAT and CDR2 FQNNGV. The CDR3 DNA reads TGTGCCAGCAGCGAGAGACAGGGGGACAACACTGAAGCTTTCTTT. Translated, it gives CASSERQGDNTEAFF. The full variable domain, with the rest looked up from reference TRBV11-2 and TRBJ1-1, is EAGVAQSPRYKIIEKRQSVAFWCNPISGHATLYWYQQILGQGPKLLIQFQNNGVVDDSQLPKDRFSAERLKGVDSTLKIQPAKLEDSAVYLCASSERQGDNTEAFFGQGTRLTVV.

The gene calls are TRBV28 and TRBJ2-7; D is possibly TRBD2 (6 bases). The CDR3 extends over 15 amino acids. Germline V CDR1 and CDR2: MDHEN, SYDVKM. V dropped 4 bases and J dropped 2 bases, with 15 bases sitting between them. The CDR3 reads CASSSPTGAPYEQYF. CDR3 coding DNA: TGTGCCAGCAGTTCCCCCACGGGAGCCCCCTACGAGCAGTACTTC.

This clone has just a few counts. CDR3 nucleotide sequence: TGCGCCAGCAGCCGTGGGACTGGAATTAGCTCCTACAATGAGCAGTTCTTC. This translates into CASSRGTGISSYNEQFF. The chain joins TRBV5-1 to TRBJ2-1; maybe TRBD2 (6 bases). The V end was cut by 4 bases, the J end by 0 bases, with 17 bases between. This CDR3 has 17 amino acids. Germline CDR1 and CDR2: SGHRS and YFSETQ.

The V call is TRBV15, the J call TRBJ2-5, with TRBD2 as a possible D gene (5 bases). The ends were cut back, 1 base at V and 2 bases at J, with 14 bases in the middle. Per germline, CDR1 LNHNV and CDR2 YYDKDF (reference sequence). The CDR3 contains 16 residues. The CDR3 coding sequence is TGTGCCACCAGCAGAGCCCCCATAGCGTCTCAAGAGACCCAGTACTTC. Translated: CATSRAPIASQETQYF. Full variable domain (rest looked up from reference TRBV15 and TRBJ2-5): DAMVIQNPRYQVTQFGKPVTLSCSQTLNHNVMYWYQQKSSQAPKLLFHYYDKDFNNEADTPDNFQSRRPNTSFCFLDIRSPGLGDTAMYLCATSRAPIASQETQYFGPGTRLLVL.

In its sample, this clone was seen a few times. The genes are TRBV28 and TRBJ2-3, with 7 bases matching TRBD2. The CDR3 contains 12 residues. The germline CDR1 and CDR2 sequences are MDHEN and SYDVKM. The junction had 6 bases not matched to a gene; V was cut back by 6 bases and J by 9 bases. The CDR3 sequence: CASSTGEGTQYF. As DNA, the CDR3 is TGTGCCAGCAGCACCGGGGAGGGGACGCAGTATTTT.

This clone occurred a few times. This rearrangement joins TRBV7-9 to TRBJ2-2; D possibly corresponds to TRBD1 (5 bases). V was clipped by 6 bases and J by 6 bases, with 11 bases between them. The CDR3 is 13 amino acids. The germline V gene has CDR1 SEHNR and CDR2 FQNEAQ (reference sequence). The DNA for the CDR3 is TGTGCCAGCAGTTACCTAGGGGCCGGGGAGCTGTTTTTT. Its translation is CASSYLGAGELFF.

This chain uses TRBV7-3 with TRBJ1-1, with TRBD1 identical over 8 bases. Unmatched junction bases numbered 4, after V lost 5 bases and J lost 5 bases. Looked up from germline, CDR1 is SGHTA and CDR2 is FQGTGA. This CDR3 has 13 amino acids. The DNA for the CDR3 is TGTGCCAGCAGCCCTACAGGGGGAACTGAAGCTTTCTTT. As protein: CASSPTGGTEAFF.

This chain joins TRBV6-6 and TRBJ2-3, with 7 nucleotides matching TRBD2. The CDR3 extends over 15 amino acids. Unmatched junction bases numbered 5, after V lost 5 bases and J lost 0 bases. Germline V gives CDR1 MNHNY, CDR2 SVGAGI (reference sequence). CDR3 in amino acids: CASSPSSGSTDTQYF. The CDR3 DNA reads TGTGCCAGCAGTCCCTCTAGCGGAAGCACAGATACGCAGTATTTT.

This clone was found a few times. This chain uses TRBV9 with TRBJ2-1; TRBD2 aligns across 7 bases. Losses at the gene ends were 0 bases for V and 9 bases for J; bases not matched to a gene: 9. Germline-derived CDR1 and CDR2 are SGDLS and YYNGEE. There are 15 residues in the CDR3. CDR3 nucleotides: TGTGCCAGCAGCGTAGGCGGGAGTGAAGTCAGTGAGCAGTTCTTC. Protein product: CASSVGGSEVSEQFF.

As regards this clone: The same CDR3 also results from other DNA sequences found in this sample. CDR3 residues: CASSLRTGNTEAFF. The CDR3 DNA is TGTGCCAGCAGCTTGCGGACAGGGAACACTGAAGCTTTCTTT. This sequence joins TRBV5-4 and TRBJ1-1, with 7 bases lining up with TRBD1. The V and J ends lost 1 base and 1 base, in that order; junction bases with no gene match: 1. Germline CDR1 reads SGHNT; CDR2 reads YYREEE (reference sequence). The CDR3 length is 14 residues.

The CDR3: CASSEWGLAGGTSYNEQFF. The CDR3 DNA sequence: TGTGCCAGCAGTGAATGGGGACTAGCGGGAGGGACCTCCTACAATGAGCAGTTCTTC. This chain uses TRBV6-1 with TRBJ2-1; 16 bases are a match to TRBD2. Germline V gene sequence: CDR1 MNHNS, CDR2 SASEGT. The V segment lost 2 bases and the J segment 0 bases; nucleotides outside the gene matches: 4. CDR3 length equals 19 residues.

This rearrangement joins TRBV5-1 to TRBJ2-6; a weak D match, TRBD2 (5 bases). Germline V gives CDR1 SGHRS, CDR2 YFSETQ. This CDR3 has 15 amino acids. V lost 4 bases and J lost 1, with 9 bases in between. Here the CDR3 reads CASSVGESGANVLTF. The DNA for the CDR3 is TGCGCCAGCAGCGTGGGAGAATCTGGGGCCAACGTCCTGACTTTC.

This clone was seen a few times. The rearrangement joins TRBV7-6 to TRBJ2-5; D not certain. The V end lost 2 bases, the J end lost 7 bases, and 5 bases lay between the germline ends. This CDR3 contains 11 residues. Germline V CDR1 and CDR2: SGHVS, FNYEAQ. DNA of the CDR3: TGTGCCAGCAGCTTATCTAGGACCCAGTACTTC. Protein sequence: CASSLSRTQYF.

This clone was recorded a few times. The chain carries TRBV18 and TRBJ2-1; 9 bases are shared with TRBD2. CDR3 length: 17 residues. The junction had 10 bases not matched to a gene; V was cut back by 3 bases and J by 4 bases. The germline gives CDR1 KGHSH, CDR2 LQKENI. The CDR3 spells CASSPHRLAEGYNEQFF. CDR3 DNA: TGTGCCAGCTCACCTCACCGACTAGCGGAGGGATACAATGAGCAGTTCTTC.